This TCR beta chain appears in the sequencing data of a study of response to subunit inactivated influenza vaccine. In its sample, this clonotype was seen a few times. Per germline, CDR1 SQVTM and CDR2 ANQGSEA. Trimming removed 4 bases from V and 5 bases from J, with 18 bases in between. The CDR3 extends over 14 amino acids. TCRdb reprocessed the RT-PCR reads with MiXCR, giving one entry per CDR3 protein. The sample includes about 500,000 distinct CDR3 sequences, about 15% seen only once; the top ten take 3% to 3.5%. Material: CD4+ T cells sorted from PBMCs, obtained about 24 months after vaccination. The chain combines TRBV29-1 with TRBJ2-7, with TRBD2 as a possible D gene (7 bases). The origin of this receptor is a man between 50 and 69 years old who received an inactivated influenza vaccine. CDR3: CSVAGGQGIHEQYF. The CDR3 region has the DNA TGCAGCGTTGCCGGGGGGCAGGGGATCCACGAGCAGTACTTC.